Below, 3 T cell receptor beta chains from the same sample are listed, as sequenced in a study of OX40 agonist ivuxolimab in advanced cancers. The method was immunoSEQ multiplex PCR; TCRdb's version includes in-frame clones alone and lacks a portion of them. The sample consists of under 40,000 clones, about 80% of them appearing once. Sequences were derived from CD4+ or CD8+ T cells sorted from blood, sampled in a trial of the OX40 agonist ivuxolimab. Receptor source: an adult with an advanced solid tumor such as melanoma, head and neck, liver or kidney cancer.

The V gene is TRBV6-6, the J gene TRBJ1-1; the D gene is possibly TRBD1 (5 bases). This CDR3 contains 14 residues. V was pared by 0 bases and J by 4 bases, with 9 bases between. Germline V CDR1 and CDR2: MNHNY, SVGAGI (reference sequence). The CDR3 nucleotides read TGTGCCAGCAGTTACTCAGAGGGGTCCACTGAAGCTTTCTTT. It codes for CASSYSEGSTEAFF.

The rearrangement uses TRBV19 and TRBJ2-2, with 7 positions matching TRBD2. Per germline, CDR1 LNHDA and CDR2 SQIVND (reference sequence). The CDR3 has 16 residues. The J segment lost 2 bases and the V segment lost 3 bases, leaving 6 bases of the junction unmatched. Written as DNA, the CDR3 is TGTGCCAGTAGTATCCCCGGGAGGCTTAACACCGGGGAGCTGTTTTTT. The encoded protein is CASSIPGRLNTGELFF.

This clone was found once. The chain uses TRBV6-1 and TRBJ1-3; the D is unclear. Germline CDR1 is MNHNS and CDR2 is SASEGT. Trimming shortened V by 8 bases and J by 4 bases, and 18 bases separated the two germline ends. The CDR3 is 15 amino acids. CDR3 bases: TGTGCCAGCCGACCCGAACTGGCCCTCGGAAACACCATATATTTT. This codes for CASRPELALGNTIYF.